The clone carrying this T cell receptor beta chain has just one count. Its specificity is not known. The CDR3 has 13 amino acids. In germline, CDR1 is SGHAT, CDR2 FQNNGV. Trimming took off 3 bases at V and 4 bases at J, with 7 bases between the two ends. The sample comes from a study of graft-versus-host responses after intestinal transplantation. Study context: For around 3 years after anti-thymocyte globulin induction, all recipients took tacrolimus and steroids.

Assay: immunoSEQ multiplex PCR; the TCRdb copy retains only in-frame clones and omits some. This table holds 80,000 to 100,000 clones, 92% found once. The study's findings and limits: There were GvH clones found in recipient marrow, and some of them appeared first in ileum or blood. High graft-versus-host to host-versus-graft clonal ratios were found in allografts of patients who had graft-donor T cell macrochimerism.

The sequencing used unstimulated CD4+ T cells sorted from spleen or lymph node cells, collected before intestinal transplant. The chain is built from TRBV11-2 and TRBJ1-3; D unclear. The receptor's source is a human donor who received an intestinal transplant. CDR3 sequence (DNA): TGTGCCAGCAGCTTTGGGCTCGGAAACACCATATATTTT. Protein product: CASSFGLGNTIYF.